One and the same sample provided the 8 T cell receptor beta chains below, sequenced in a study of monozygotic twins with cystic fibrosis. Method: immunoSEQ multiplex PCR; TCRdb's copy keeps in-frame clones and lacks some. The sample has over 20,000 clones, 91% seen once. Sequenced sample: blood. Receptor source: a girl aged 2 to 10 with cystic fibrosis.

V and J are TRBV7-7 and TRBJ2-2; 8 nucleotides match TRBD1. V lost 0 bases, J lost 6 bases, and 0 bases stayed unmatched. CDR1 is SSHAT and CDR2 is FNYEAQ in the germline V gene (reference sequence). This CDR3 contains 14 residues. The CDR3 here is CASSLADRAGELFF. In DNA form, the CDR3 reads TGTGCCAGCAGCTTAGCGGACAGGGCCGGGGAGCTGTTTTTT.

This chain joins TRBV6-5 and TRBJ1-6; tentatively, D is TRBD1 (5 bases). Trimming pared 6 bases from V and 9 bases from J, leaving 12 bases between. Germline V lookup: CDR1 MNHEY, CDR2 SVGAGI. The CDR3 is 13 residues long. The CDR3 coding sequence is TGTGCCAGCAGACCGACAGTCCTTTCACCCCTCCACTTT. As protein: CASRPTVLSPLHF.

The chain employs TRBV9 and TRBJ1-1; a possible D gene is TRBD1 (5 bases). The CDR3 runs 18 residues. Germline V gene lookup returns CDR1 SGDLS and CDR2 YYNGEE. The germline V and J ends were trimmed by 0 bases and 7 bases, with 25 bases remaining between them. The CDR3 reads CASSVDGAGPLKTGEAFF. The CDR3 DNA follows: TGTGCCAGCAGCGTAGATGGTGCAGGGCCACTTAAGACGGGTGAAGCTTTCTTT.

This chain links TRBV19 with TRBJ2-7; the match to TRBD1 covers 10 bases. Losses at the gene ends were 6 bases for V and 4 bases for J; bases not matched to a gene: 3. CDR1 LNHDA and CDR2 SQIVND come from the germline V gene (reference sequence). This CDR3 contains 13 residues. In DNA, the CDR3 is TGTGCCAGTAGCGGGGACAGGGGTTACGAGCAGTACTTC. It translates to CASSGDRGYEQYF.

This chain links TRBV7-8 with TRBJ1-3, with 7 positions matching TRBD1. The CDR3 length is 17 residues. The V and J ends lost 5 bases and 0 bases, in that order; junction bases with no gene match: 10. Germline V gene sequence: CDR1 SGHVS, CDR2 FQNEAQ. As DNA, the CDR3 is TGTGCCAGCAGCGCTAGACAGGGCCTAGACTCTGGAAACACCATATATTTT. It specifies CASSARQGLDSGNTIYF.

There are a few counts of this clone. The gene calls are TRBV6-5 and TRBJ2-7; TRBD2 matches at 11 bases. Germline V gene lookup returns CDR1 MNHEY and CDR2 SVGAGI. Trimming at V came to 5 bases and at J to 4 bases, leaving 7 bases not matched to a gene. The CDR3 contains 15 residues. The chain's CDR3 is CASSTKGTSGYEQYF. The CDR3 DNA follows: TGTGCCAGCAGTACTAAGGGGACTAGCGGATACGAGCAGTACTTC.

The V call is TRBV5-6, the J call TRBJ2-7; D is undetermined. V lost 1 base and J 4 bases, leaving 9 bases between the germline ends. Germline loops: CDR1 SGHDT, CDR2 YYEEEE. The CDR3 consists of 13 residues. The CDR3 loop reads CASSLSGTYEQYF. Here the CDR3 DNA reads TGTGCCAGCAGCTTGTCAGGTACATACGAGCAGTACTTC.

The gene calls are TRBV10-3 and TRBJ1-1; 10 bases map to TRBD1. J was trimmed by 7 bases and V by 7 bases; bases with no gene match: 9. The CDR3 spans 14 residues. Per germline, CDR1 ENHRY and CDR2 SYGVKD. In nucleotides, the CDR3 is TGTGCCATCACCAGGGGACAGGGGAATGATGAAGCTTTCTTT. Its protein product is CAITRGQGNDEAFF.